The 31 T cell receptor beta chains reported below all come from one sample, sequenced in a study of identical twins. MiXCR, run by TCRdb on the 5' RACE reads, gives a single entry per CDR3 protein. The sample shows hundreds of thousands of distinct CDR3 sequences, 21% of them seen only once. These data were also filed under a second study, of T cells expressing NK-cell markers.

The sample consisted of PBMCs. The source of these receptors is a woman under 30 in good health.

In this sample, this clonotype turned up a few times. For the CDR3, the DNA is TGCAGTGCGGAGGGACTTGTCTACGAGCAGTACTTC. It translates to CSAEGLVYEQYF. The chain has TRBV20-1 and TRBJ2-7, with D perhaps matching TRBD2 (6 bases). The CDR3 totals 12 residues. Germline values: CDR1 DFQATT, CDR2 SNEGSKA (reference sequence). Trimming cost V 6 bases and J 3 bases, with 12 bases left between them.

This chain connects TRBV27 to TRBJ2-2; D might be TRBD1 (6 bases). V lost 5 bases and J lost 5, with 18 bases in between. The CDR3 is 16 residues long. From germline, CDR1 is MNHEY and CDR2 SMNVEV (reference sequence). The CDR3 region is CASSPPGHHGTGELFF. The CDR3 DNA follows: TGTGCCAGCAGTCCCCCGGGACATCACGGGACCGGGGAGCTGTTTTTT.

This clonotype occurred a few times. V is TRBV19 and J is TRBJ2-6; D perhaps matches TRBD1 (6 bases). The V gene lost 7 bases and the J gene lost 5 bases, with 18 bases spanning the gap. The CDR3 is 16 amino acids. Germline-derived CDR1 and CDR2 are LNHDA and SQIVND (reference sequence). CDR3 nucleotides: TGTGCCAGTACTAAGACCCGACAGGCTCGGGCCAACGTCCTGACTTTC. This codes for CASTKTRQARANVLTF.

This chain links TRBV3-1 with TRBJ1-5; D not certain. The CDR3 covers 15 residues. The germline V gene has CDR1 LGHDT and CDR2 YNNKEL (reference sequence). The V end lost 0 bases, the J end lost 7 bases, and 13 bases lay between the germline ends. The DNA of the CDR3 is TGTGCCAGCAGCCAAGATACGGGTCGGTCACAGCCCCAGCATTTT. Amino acid sequence: CASSQDTGRSQPQHF.

This clonotype was detected only a few times. This chain connects TRBV12-3 or TRBV12-4 to TRBJ2-1; no firm D call. There are 15 residues in the CDR3. Between the trimmed V and J ends, which lost 3 bases and 0 bases, there was a span of 9 bases. DNA of the CDR3: TGTGCCAGCAGTTTGCAGCAGAGCTCCTACAATGAGCAGTTCTTC. As protein: CASSLQQSSYNEQFF.

This chain connects TRBV10-3 to TRBJ2-5; D might be TRBD1 (5 bases). Germline CDR1 ENHRY, CDR2 SYGVKD. The CDR3 has 13 residues. Trimming took off 7 bases at V and 0 bases at J, with 9 bases between the two ends. CDR3 in amino acids: CAINRQYQETQYF. The CDR3 nucleotides read TGTGCCATCAACCGACAGTACCAAGAGACCCAGTACTTC.

The chain has TRBV6-1 and TRBJ2-1; D is unclear. This CDR3 is built from 13 residues. V gave up 5 bases and J gave up 8 bases, with 13 bases separating them. Germline V gene sequence: CDR1 MNHNS, CDR2 SASEGT. The DNA for the CDR3 is TGTGCCAGCAGTCCTAACAGAGGTCATGAGCAGTTCTTC. Encoded protein: CASSPNRGHEQFF.

The V gene is TRBV12-3 or TRBV12-4, the J gene TRBJ2-3; D is unclear. The V end was cut by 6 bases, the J end by 6 bases, with 10 bases between. The CDR3 length is 12 residues. The CDR3 coding sequence is TGTGCCAGCAGGCTTGAAAGGGATACGCAGTATTTT. Protein: CASRLERDTQYF.

The chain joins TRBV24-1 to TRBJ1-1; tentatively, D is TRBD1 (5 bases). Germline loops: CDR1 KGHDR, CDR2 SFDVKD. CDR3 length: 13 residues. V lost 4 bases to trimming and J lost 8 bases, with 13 bases between them. The CDR3, as DNA: TGTGCCACCAGTGACGAAAACGGACACGAAGCTTTCTTT. Its protein product is CATSDENGHEAFF.

The V and J genes are TRBV12-3 or TRBV12-4 and TRBJ2-7; 9 bases are shared with TRBD1. With V trimmed by 6 bases and J by 4 bases, 7 bases remained unmatched. The CDR3 sequence is 14 residues long. CDR3 in amino acids: CASSQQGAGYEQYF. The CDR3 region has the DNA TGTGCCAGCAGCCAACAGGGGGCCGGGTACGAGCAGTACTTC.

There are a few counts of this clonotype. The chain combines TRBV10-3 with TRBJ2-7; 9 bases agree with TRBD1. CDR1 ENHRY and CDR2 SYGVKD come from the germline V gene. The ends lost 6 bases at V and 1 base at J; junction bases unmatched: 7. This CDR3 is 15 amino acids long. CDR3 in DNA: TGTGCCATCAGAGACCGGGACAGGGTGTCCTACGAGCAGTACTTC. Translating gives CAIRDRDRVSYEQYF.

This clonotype was observed a few times. This chain uses TRBV29-1 with TRBJ2-5; 7 bases line up with TRBD1. The CDR3 extends over 13 amino acids. Looked up from germline, CDR1 is SQVTM and CDR2 is ANQGSEA. Trimming at V came to 6 bases and at J to 5 bases, leaving 9 bases not matched to a gene. CDR3 sequence: CSVTDREEETQYF. CDR3 sequence (DNA): TGCAGCGTCACCGACAGGGAAGAGGAGACCCAGTACTTC. The full variable domain, its missing parts supplied by reference TRBV29-1 and TRBJ2-5, is SAVISQKPSRDICQRGTSLTIQCQVDSQVTMMFWYRQQPGQSLTLIATANQGSEATYESGFVIDKFPISRPNLTFSTLTVSNMSPEDSSIYLCSVTDREEETQYFGPGTRLLVL.

This clonotype was detected a few times. V is TRBV10-3 and J is TRBJ1-5; TRBD1 matches 8 bases. The V gene end was trimmed by 3 bases and the J gene end by 7 bases; junction bases not matched to a gene: 5. Per the germline V gene, CDR1 is ENHRY and CDR2 is SYGVKD. The CDR3 extends over 14 amino acids. CDR3 coding DNA: TGTGCCATCAGTGAACAGGGGGTAGGGCAGCCCCAGCATTTT. Protein sequence: CAISEQGVGQPQHF.

V is TRBV3-1 and J is TRBJ1-1; tentative D call: TRBD1 (6 bases). Per germline, CDR1 LGHDT and CDR2 YNNKEL (reference sequence). V lost 10 bases and J lost 4, with 10 bases in between. The CDR3 sequence is 11 residues long. The CDR3 here is CATEGVTEAFF. CDR3 bases: TGTGCCACCGAGGGGGTCACTGAAGCTTTCTTT.

This clonotype appeared many times. The gene calls are TRBV2 and TRBJ2-7; D may be TRBD1 (5 bases). V dropped 4 bases and J dropped 1 base, with 14 bases sitting between them. The CDR3 is 15 amino acids. CDR1 is SNHLY, CDR2 FYNNEI, per germline. Here the CDR3 DNA reads TGTGCCAGCAGTGTTGACAGCGTAATTTCCTACGAGCAGTACTTC. This gives the protein CASSVDSVISYEQYF.

This rearrangement joins TRBV7-9 to TRBJ2-4; D might be TRBD2 (6 bases). CDR1 and CDR2 from the germline V gene are SEHNR and FQNEAQ (reference sequence). This CDR3 comprises 16 residues. V lost 5 bases, J lost 6 bases, and 20 bases lay in between. CDR3 region: CASSPRGRGGGNIQYF. CDR3 nucleotide sequence: TGTGCCAGCAGCCCCAGAGGGCGGGGAGGCGGAAACATTCAGTACTTC. Full variable domain (missing parts from reference TRBV7-9 and TRBJ2-4): DTGVSQNPRHKITKRGQNVTFRCDPISEHNRLYWYRQTLGQGPEFLTYFQNEAQLEKSRLLSDRFSAERPKGSFSTLEIQRTEQGDSAMYLCASSPRGRGGGNIQYFGAGTRLSVL.

This clonotype was detected only once. CDR3 residues: CSAHRGATTIGEQFF. The CDR3 nucleotides are TGCAGTGCCCACCGGGGGGCCACAACTATCGGTGAGCAGTTCTTC. The chain carries TRBV20-1 and TRBJ2-1, with TRBD2 as a possible D gene (7 bases). This CDR3 comprises 15 residues. CDR1 is DFQATT, CDR2 SNEGSKA, per germline (reference sequence). V was cut by 6 bases and J by 9 bases, with 24 bases left in between.

The chain employs TRBV9 and TRBJ2-2, with D hard to call. V lost 3 bases and J lost 5, with 14 bases in between. This CDR3 spans 15 amino acids. Per the germline V gene, CDR1 is SGDLS and CDR2 is YYNGEE. The CDR3 coding sequence is TGTGCCAGCAGCGCCTTAGAGTTGAGGACCGGGGAGCTGTTTTTT. It codes for CASSALELRTGELFF.

This clonotype has just a few counts. The chain couples TRBV27 to TRBJ2-1; 9 bases align to TRBD1. Per germline, CDR1 MNHEY and CDR2 SMNVEV (reference sequence). The trim removed 4 bases at V and 5 bases at J, leaving 15 bases unmatched. CDR3 size: 18 residues. The CDR3 nucleotides read TGTGCCAGCAGTTGGACAGGGGTCCAATTGGCGACAAACAATGAGCAGTTCTTC. Its translation: CASSWTGVQLATNNEQFF.

The chain couples TRBV7-8 to TRBJ2-7, with TRBD1 matching over 8 bases. V dropped 3 bases and J dropped 2; count of bases not matched to a gene: 6. Per germline, CDR1 SGHVS and CDR2 FQNEAQ. The CDR3 runs to 15 residues. The CDR3 region has the DNA TGTGCCAGCAGCTTTATACAGGGGGGCGCCTACGAGCAGTACTTC. Its translation is CASSFIQGGAYEQYF.

This clonotype has only a few counts. The chain joins TRBV20-1 to TRBJ1-5; TRBD1 matches 9 bases. CDR3 length equals 16 residues. Per the germline V gene, CDR1 is DFQATT and CDR2 is SNEGSKA (reference sequence). The V and J ends lost 3 bases and 3 bases, in that order; junction bases with no gene match: 9. The CDR3 is CSASDPGTGNNQPQHF. CDR3 nucleotide sequence: TGCAGTGCTAGTGACCCCGGGACAGGGAACAATCAGCCCCAGCATTTT.

This chain links TRBV7-3 with TRBJ1-6; no clear D. The CDR3 has 15 residues. Germline values: CDR1 SGHTA, CDR2 FQGTGA. The germline V and J ends were trimmed by 4 bases and 3 bases, with 10 bases remaining between them. CDR3 coding DNA: TGTGCCAGCAGCTCCGGACGGAGCTATAATTCACCCCTCCACTTT. It translates to CASSSGRSYNSPLHF.

The table lists this clonotype with a few counts. The gene calls are TRBV4-3 and TRBJ1-2; D is unclear. Germline lookup yields CDR1 LGHNA and CDR2 YSLEER. CDR3 length: 15 amino acids. Deletions cut 0 bases from V and 2 bases from J, with 10 bases between. CDR3 sequence: CASSQELVLNYGYTF. In DNA form, the CDR3 reads TGCGCCAGCAGCCAAGAATTGGTCTTAAACTATGGCTACACCTTC.

V and J are TRBV20-1 and TRBJ2-7, with TRBD2 matching 11 bases. Per germline, CDR1 DFQATT and CDR2 SNEGSKA (reference sequence). The CDR3 is made up of 12 amino acids. DNA of the CDR3: TGCAGCGTGACTAGCGGGGCTAACGAGCAGTACTTC. Translated: CSVTSGANEQYF.

In this sample, this clonotype turned up a few times. The V and J genes are TRBV20-1 and TRBJ2-5, with a weak D call TRBD1 (6 bases). CDR1 and CDR2 from the germline V gene are DFQATT and SNEGSKA (reference sequence). The germline V and J ends were trimmed by 3 bases and 7 bases, with 21 bases remaining between them. This CDR3 contains 15 residues. This chain's CDR3 is CSARPETGSRGTQYF. In DNA form, the CDR3 reads TGCAGTGCTAGGCCAGAGACAGGCTCGAGGGGGACCCAGTACTTC.

The table lists this clonotype with many counts. V and J are TRBV20-1 and TRBJ2-3; unclear D gene. Germline-derived CDR1 and CDR2 are DFQATT and SNEGSKA (reference sequence). There are 13 residues in the CDR3. Deletions cut 7 bases from V and 2 bases from J, with 13 bases between. In DNA, the CDR3 is TGCAGTGGCGCCAGGCGTTACACAGATACGCAGTATTTT. Residues: CSGARRYTDTQYF.

The genes are TRBV10-2 and TRBJ2-1; TRBD2 agrees at 8 bases. The junction had 9 bases not matched to a gene; V was cut back by 3 bases and J by 8 bases. The CDR3 consists of 15 residues. CDR1 is WSHSY and CDR2 is SAAADI in the germline V gene. The DNA of the CDR3 is TGCGCCAGCAGTGATTTGGGACTAGTTTTTGATGAGCAGTTCTTC. It yields the protein CASSDLGLVFDEQFF.

This rearrangement joins TRBV7-8 to TRBJ1-6; 7 bases map to TRBD1. CDR1 SGHVS and CDR2 FQNEAQ come from the germline V gene. The V and J ends lost 5 bases and 6 bases, in that order; junction bases with no gene match: 7. CDR3 length: 15 amino acids. CDR3: CASSHGTAANSPLHF. CDR3 coding DNA: TGTGCCAGCAGCCACGGGACAGCAGCTAATTCACCCCTCCACTTT.

The CDR3 sequence is CSARLASDTQYF. The CDR3 nucleotides read TGCAGTGCTAGACTAGCATCAGATACGCAGTATTTT. The gene calls are TRBV20-1 and TRBJ2-3, with TRBD2 as a possible D gene (5 bases). This CDR3 comprises 12 residues. V lost 2 bases and J 4 bases, leaving 7 bases between the germline ends. Germline V gene data show CDR1 as DFQATT and CDR2 as SNEGSKA (reference sequence).

This clonotype was seen a handful of times. The chain carries TRBV5-1 and TRBJ2-7, with no clear D. This CDR3 is 14 amino acids long. Trimming left V 0 bases short and J 2 bases short, with 9 bases between. Germline loops: CDR1 SGHRS, CDR2 YFSETQ. This CDR3 is CASSLEQPAYEQYF. Here the CDR3 DNA reads TGCGCCAGCAGCTTGGAACAGCCCGCCTACGAGCAGTACTTC.

The CDR3 loop is CASSLGQKGNEQFF. The CDR3 region has the DNA TGCGCCAGCAGCTTAGGACAAAAGGGCAATGAGCAGTTCTTC. The genes are TRBV5-1 and TRBJ2-1; maybe TRBD1 (5 bases). The CDR3 is 14 amino acids. CDR1 and CDR2 (germline): SGHRS, YFSETQ. V lost 2 bases and J lost 6, with 12 bases in between.